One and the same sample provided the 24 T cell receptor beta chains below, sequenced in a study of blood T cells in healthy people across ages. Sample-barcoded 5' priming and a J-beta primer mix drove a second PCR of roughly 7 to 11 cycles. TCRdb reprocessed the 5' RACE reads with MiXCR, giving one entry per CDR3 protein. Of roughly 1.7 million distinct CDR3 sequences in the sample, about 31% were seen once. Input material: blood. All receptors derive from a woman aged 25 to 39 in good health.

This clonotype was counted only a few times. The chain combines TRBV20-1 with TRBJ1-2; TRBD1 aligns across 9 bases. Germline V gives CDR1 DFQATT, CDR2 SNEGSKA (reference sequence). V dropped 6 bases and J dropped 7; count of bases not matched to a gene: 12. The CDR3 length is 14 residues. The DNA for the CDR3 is TGCAGTGCGGGGGGACAGGGAGCAGGAGGTGGCTACACCTTC. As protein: CSAGGQGAGGGYTF.

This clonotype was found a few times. The CDR3 sequence: CASSAGQDRGRETQYF. The CDR3 nucleotides are TGCGCCAGCAGCGCGGGACAAGACAGGGGGAGGGAGACCCAGTACTTC. The rearrangement uses TRBV4-1 and TRBJ2-5; the match to TRBD1 covers 9 bases. This CDR3 has 16 amino acids. Germline V gives CDR1 MGHRA, CDR2 YSYEKL. Germline trimming cut 5 bases from V and 5 bases from J; bases unmatched to any gene: 12.

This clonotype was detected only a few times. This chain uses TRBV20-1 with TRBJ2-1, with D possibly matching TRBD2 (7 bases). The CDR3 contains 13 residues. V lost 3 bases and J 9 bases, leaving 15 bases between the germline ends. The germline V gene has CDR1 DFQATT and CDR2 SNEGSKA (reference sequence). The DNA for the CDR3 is TGCAGTGCTAGCGGGGGGCTGGTGGGTGAGCAGTTCTTC. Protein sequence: CSASGGLVGEQFF.

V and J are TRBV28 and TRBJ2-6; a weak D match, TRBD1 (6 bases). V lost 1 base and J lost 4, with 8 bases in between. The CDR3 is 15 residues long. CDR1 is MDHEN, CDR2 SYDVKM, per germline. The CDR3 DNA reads TGTGCCAGCAGTTTATCAGGGGACGGGGCCAACGTCCTGACTTTC. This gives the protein CASSLSGDGANVLTF.

DNA of the CDR3: TGTGCCAGCAGACCGGGACAGGGAGGGAATCAGCCCCAGCATTTT. Its protein is CASRPGQGGNQPQHF. The chain is built from TRBV2 and TRBJ1-5; 9 bases map to TRBD1. The CDR3 sequence is 15 residues long. Germline V gene lookup returns CDR1 SNHLY and CDR2 FYNNEI. The J segment lost 4 bases and the V segment lost 6 bases, leaving 7 bases of the junction unmatched.

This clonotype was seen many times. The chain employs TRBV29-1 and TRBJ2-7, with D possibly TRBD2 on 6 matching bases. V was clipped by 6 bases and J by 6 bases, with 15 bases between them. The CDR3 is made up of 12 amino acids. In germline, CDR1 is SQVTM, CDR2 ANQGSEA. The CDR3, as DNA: TGCAGCGTCGGGAGAACAGGTTCCGAGCAGTACTTC. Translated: CSVGRTGSEQYF.

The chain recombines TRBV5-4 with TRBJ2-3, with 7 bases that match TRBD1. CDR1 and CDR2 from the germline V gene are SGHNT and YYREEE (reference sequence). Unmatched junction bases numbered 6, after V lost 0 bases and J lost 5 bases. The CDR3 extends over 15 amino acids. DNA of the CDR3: TGTGCCAGCAGCTTGGAAAACAGGGGAAAAGATACGCAGTATTTT. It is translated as CASSLENRGKDTQYF.

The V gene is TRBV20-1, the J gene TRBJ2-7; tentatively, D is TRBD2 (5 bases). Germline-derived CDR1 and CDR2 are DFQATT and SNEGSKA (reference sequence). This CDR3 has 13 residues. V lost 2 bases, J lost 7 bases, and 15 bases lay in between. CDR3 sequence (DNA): TGCAGTGCTAGACGGGATACTCTTGGGGAGCAGTACTTC. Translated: CSARRDTLGEQYF.

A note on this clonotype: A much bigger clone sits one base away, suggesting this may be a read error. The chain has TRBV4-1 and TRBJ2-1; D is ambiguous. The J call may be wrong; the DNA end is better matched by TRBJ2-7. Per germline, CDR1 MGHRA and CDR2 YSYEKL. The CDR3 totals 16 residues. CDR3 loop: CASSQVASSSYNEQYF. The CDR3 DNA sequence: TGCGCCAGCAGCCAAGTGGCTTCAAGCTCCTACAATGAGCAGTACTTC.

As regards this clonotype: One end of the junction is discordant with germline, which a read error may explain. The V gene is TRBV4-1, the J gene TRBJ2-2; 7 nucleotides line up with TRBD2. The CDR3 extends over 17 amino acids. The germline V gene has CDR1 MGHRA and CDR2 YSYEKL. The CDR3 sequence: CASSLPGASGVGGERFF. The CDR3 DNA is TGCGCCAGCAGCCTCCCCGGGGCTAGCGGAGTCGGCGGGGAGCGGTTTTTT.

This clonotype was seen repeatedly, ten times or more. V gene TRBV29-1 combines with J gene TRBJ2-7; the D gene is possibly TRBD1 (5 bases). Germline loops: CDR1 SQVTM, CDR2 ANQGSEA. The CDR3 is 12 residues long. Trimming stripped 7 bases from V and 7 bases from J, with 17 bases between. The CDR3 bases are TGCAGCGCCGGACGGACAATTGTAGAGCAGTACTTC. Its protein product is CSAGRTIVEQYF.

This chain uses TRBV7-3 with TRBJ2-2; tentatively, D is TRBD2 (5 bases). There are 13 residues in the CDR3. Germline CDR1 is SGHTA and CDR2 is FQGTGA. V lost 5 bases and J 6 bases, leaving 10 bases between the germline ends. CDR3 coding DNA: TGTGCCAGCAGCGCCCCCGGGGCCGGGGAGCTGTTTTTT. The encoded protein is CASSAPGAGELFF.

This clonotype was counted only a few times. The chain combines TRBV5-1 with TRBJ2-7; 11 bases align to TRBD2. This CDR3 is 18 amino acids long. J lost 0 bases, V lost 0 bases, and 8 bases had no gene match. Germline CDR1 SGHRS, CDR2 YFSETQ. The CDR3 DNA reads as TGCGCCAGCAGCTTGGAGGGGGGAGGACTAGCGGGCTCCTACGAGCAGTACTTC. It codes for CASSLEGGGLAGSYEQYF.

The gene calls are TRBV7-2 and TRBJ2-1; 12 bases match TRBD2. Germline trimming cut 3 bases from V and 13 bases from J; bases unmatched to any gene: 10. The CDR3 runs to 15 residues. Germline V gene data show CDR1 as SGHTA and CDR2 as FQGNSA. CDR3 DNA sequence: TGTGCCAGCAGCTTTCTAGCGGGGGGGCCCTCGGGACAGTTCTTC. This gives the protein CASSFLAGGPSGQFF.

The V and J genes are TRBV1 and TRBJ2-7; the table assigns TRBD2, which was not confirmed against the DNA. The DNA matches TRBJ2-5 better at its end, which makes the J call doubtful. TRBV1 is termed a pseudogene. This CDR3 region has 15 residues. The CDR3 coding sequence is TGCACACTAAGTCCAGGGTCTCCCCATGAAGAGACCCAGTACTTC. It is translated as CTLSPGSPHEETQYF.

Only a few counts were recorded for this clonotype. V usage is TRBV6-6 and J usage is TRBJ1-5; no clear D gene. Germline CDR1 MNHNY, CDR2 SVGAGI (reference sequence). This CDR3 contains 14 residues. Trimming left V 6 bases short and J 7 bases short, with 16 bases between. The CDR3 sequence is CASSPLTEDQPQHF. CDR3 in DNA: TGTGCCAGCAGCCCACTTACGGAGGACCAGCCCCAGCATTTT.

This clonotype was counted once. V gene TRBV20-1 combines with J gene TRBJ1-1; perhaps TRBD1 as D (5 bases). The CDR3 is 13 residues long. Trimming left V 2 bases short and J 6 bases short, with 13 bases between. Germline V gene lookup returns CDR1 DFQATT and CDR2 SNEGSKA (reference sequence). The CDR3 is CSARLRQRAEAFF. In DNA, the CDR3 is TGCAGTGCTAGACTCCGACAGCGGGCTGAAGCTTTCTTT.

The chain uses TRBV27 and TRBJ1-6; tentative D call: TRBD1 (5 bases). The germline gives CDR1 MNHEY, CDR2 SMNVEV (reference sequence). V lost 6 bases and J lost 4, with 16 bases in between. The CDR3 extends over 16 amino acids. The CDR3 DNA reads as TGTGCCAGCAGATCCCCCGGGGGGGGTTATAATTCACCCCTCCACTTT. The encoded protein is CASRSPGGGYNSPLHF.

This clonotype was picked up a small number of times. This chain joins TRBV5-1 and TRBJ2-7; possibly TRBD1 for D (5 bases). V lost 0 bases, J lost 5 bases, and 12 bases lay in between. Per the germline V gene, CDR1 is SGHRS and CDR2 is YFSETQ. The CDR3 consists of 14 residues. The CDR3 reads CASSLEVGVHEQYF. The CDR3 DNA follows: TGCGCCAGCAGCTTGGAGGTAGGGGTGCACGAGCAGTACTTC.

CDR3 nucleotides: TGCAGTGCTACCTGGGTTGGCACTGAAGCTTTCTTT. This gives the protein CSATWVGTEAFF. The chain recombines TRBV20-1 with TRBJ1-1; D gene uncertain. Per the germline V gene, CDR1 is DFQATT and CDR2 is SNEGSKA (reference sequence). This CDR3 spans 12 amino acids. Trimming removed 4 bases from V and 4 bases from J, with 10 bases in between.

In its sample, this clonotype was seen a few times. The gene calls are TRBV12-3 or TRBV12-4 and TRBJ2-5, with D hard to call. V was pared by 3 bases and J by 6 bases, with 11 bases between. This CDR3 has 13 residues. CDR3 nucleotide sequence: TGTGCCAGCAGTTTGACAAGGGATAAGACCCAGTACTTC. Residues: CASSLTRDKTQYF.

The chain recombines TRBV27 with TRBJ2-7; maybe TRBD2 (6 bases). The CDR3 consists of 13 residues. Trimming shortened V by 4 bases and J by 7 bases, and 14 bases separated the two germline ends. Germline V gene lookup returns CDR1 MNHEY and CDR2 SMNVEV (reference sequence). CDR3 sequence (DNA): TGTGCCAGCAGTTACGGGGGACCCGAGGAGCAGTACTTC. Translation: CASSYGGPEEQYF.

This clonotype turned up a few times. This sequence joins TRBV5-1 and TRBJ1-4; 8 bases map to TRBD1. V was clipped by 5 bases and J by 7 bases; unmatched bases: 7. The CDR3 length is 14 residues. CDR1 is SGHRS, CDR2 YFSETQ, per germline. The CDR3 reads CASRQQGEVEKLFF. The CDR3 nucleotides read TGCGCCAGCAGGCAACAGGGGGAGGTTGAAAAACTGTTTTTT. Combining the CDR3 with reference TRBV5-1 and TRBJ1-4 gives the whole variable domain KAGVTQTPRYLIKTRGQQVTLSCSPISGHRSVSWYQQTPGQGLQFLFEYFSETQRNKGNFPGRFSGRQFSNSRSEMNVSTLELGDSALYLCASRQQGEVEKLFFGSGTQLSVL.

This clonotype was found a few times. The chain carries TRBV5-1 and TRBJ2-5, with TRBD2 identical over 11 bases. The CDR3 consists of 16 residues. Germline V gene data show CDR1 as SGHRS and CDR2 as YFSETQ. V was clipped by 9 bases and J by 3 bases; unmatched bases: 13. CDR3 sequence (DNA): TGCGCCATCGCCAGGCTAGCGGGGGGCCCCAAAGAGACCCAGTACTTC. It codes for CAIARLAGGPKETQYF.